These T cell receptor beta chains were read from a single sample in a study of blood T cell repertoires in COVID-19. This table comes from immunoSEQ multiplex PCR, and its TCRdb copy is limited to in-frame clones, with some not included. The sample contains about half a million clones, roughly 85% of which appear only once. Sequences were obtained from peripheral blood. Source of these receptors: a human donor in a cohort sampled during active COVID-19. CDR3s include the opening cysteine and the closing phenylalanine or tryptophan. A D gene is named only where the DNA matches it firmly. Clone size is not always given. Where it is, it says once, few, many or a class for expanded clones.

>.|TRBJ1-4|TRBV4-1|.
CASSQEDTRNEKLFF
TGCGCCAGCAGCCAAGAGGACACAAGAAATGAAAAACTGTTTTTT
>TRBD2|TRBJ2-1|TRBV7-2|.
CASRGLAGADYNEQFF
TGTGCCAGCAGGGGACTAGCGGGAGCAGACTACAATGAGCAGTTCTTC
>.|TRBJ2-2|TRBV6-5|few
CASSRQSDTGELFF
TGTGCCAGCAGTCGACAGTCCGACACCGGGGAGCTGTTTTTT
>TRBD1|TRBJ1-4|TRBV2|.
CASSAITGALFF
TGTGCCAGCAGCGCCATTACAGGGGCCCTGTTTTTT
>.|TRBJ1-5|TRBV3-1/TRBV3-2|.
CASSQGRSGNQPQHF
TGTGCCAGCAGCCAAGGGCGGTCTGGGAATCAGCCCCAGCATTTT
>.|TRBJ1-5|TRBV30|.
CAWSFRGYNQPQHF
TGTGCCTGGAGCTTCAGGGGTTACAATCAGCCCCAGCATTTT
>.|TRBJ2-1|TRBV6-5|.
CASLLWGEQFF
TGTGCCAGCCTACTCTGGGGCGAGCAGTTCTTC
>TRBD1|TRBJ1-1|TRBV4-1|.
CASSRGDRAQTEAFF
TGCGCCAGCAGCCGAGGGGACAGGGCGCAAACTGAAGCTTTCTTT
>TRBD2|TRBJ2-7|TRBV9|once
CASNAGTSGRGEQYF
TGTGCCAGCAACGCTGGGACTAGCGGGAGGGGCGAGCAGTACTTC
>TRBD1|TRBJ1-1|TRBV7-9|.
CASSLGQGGYGTEAFF
TGTGCCAGCAGCTTAGGACAGGGGGGTTACGGCACTGAAGCTTTCTTT
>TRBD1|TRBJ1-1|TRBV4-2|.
CASSQGTGDGLTEAFF
TGTGCCAGCAGCCAAGGGACAGGAGACGGCCTCACTGAAGCTTTCTTT
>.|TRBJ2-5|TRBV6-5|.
CASSPRREEETQYF
TGTGCCAGCAGTCCTCGGAGGGAGGAAGAGACCCAGTACTTC
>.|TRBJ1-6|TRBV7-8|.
CASSLVQGNSPLHF
TGTGCCAGCAGCTTAGTGCAGGGAAATTCACCCCTCCACTTT
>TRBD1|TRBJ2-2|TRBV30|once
CAWSRERQGPNTGELFF
TGTGCCTGGAGCCGTGAAAGACAGGGCCCGAACACCGGGGAGCTGTTTTTT